Listed below are T cell receptor beta chains from one sample, sequenced in a study of cytotoxic CD8 clonotypes in ibrutinib-treated CLL. The table came from immunoSEQ multiplex PCR; TCRdb's copy has only in-frame clones and leaves some out. The data contain 200,000 or so clones, roughly 73% of them seen just once; the ten biggest clones take up over 10%. The sample in question was PBMCs, obtained after 12 months of ibrutinib treatment. Every receptor here comes from a human donor with chronic lymphocytic leukemia. The CDR3 runs from the conserved cysteine through the conserved F or W. A D gene is named only where the DNA matches it firmly. Clone size is given for some rows only: seen once, a few or many times, or a class if the clone is expanded.

size: NA
V: TRBV7-9
J: TRBJ2-1
D: NA
DNA: TGTGCCAGCACTGACGGGAACTCCTACAATGAGCAGTTCTTC
CDR3: CASTDGNSYNEQFF

size: once
V: TRBV4-2
J: TRBJ1-2
D: NA
DNA: TGTGCCAGCAGCCACCCGGACGGTTCTAACTATGGCTACACCTTC
CDR3: CASSHPDGSNYGYTF

size: NA
V: TRBV7-2
J: TRBJ2-1
D: NA
DNA: TGTGCCAGCAGCCCCGGGGGGCTATACAATGAGCAGTTCTTC
CDR3: CASSPGGLYNEQFF

size: NA
V: TRBV6-1
J: TRBJ1-5
D: NA
DNA: TGTGCCAGCAGTGAAATTAAGGTTTTATCTCAGCCCCAGCATTTT
CDR3: CASSEIKVLSQPQHF

size: NA
V: TRBV12-1
J: TRBJ1-5
D: NA
DNA: TGTGCCAGCAGTTCCAGGGGGCCCCGAGGTAGCAATCAGCCCCAGCATTTT
CDR3: CASSSRGPRGSNQPQHF

size: many
V: TRBV5-1
J: TRBJ1-1
D: TRBD1
DNA: TGCGCCAGCCGTGACGAGACAGGGGGCGTCACTGAAGCTTTCTTT
CDR3: CASRDETGGVTEAFF

size: NA
V: TRBV27
J: TRBJ2-7
D: TRBD2
DNA: TGTGCCAGCAGTTTAATTGGGACTAGTAGCCACGAGCAGTACTTC
CDR3: CASSLIGTSSHEQYF

size: few
V: TRBV9
J: TRBJ2-3
D: NA
DNA: TGTGCCAGCAGCGTAGACGGTAGCACAGATACGCAGTATTTT
CDR3: CASSVDGSTDTQYF

size: NA
V: TRBV2
J: TRBJ2-3
D: NA
DNA: TGTGCCAGCGTTTTAGGAAACACGGGACCCACAGATACGCAGTATTTT
CDR3: CASVLGNTGPTDTQYF

size: NA
V: TRBV18
J: TRBJ1-2
D: NA
DNA: TGTGCCAGCTCACGCGACATCTATGGCTACACCTTC
CDR3: CASSRDIYGYTF